This TCR beta chain originates from a study of cytomegalovirus exposure and HLA in healthy donors. Whole-study results and caveats: Common viral pathogens were later found to be apparently linked to several of the most significant clusters. HLA alleles showed associations with roughly 17,000 TCR beta sequences in a later analysis, at a 0.05 false discovery rate. Some V segments (TRBV6-2 and TRBV6-3 among them) were excluded as indistinguishable.

Remarks on this clone: As yet, its antigen is unknown.

CDR3 length equals 12 residues. Germline CDR1 and CDR2: MNHEY and SMNVEV (reference sequence). Trimming took off 6 bases at V and 13 bases at J, with 13 bases between the two ends. Amplification used 60 Vbeta primers and 13 Jbeta primers. Using immunoSEQ multiplex PCR, the repertoire was profiled, and TCRdb retains in-frame clones only, with some absent. The sample shows more than 130,000 clones, 80% of them seen only once. The sequenced sample was PBMCs. The clonotype was recovered from a male donor in good health and CMV-seronegative. The chain combines TRBV27 with TRBJ1-6; D unclear. In DNA, the CDR3 is TGTGCCAGCAGCTCCCGTGGCAATCCCCTCCACTTT. Protein: CASSSRGNPLHF.